This T cell receptor (beta chain) came from a study of T cell repertoires in cytomegalovirus infection. Study at large: Public TCR beta signatures marked donors with CMV infection and the matching HLA.

TCRdb processed the reads anew with MiXCR; each CDR3 protein has one entry. The sample lists about 400,000 distinct CDR3 sequences; 15% to 20% were seen once. The CDR3 consists of 15 residues. The V gene's germline CDR1 is MNHEY and CDR2 SVGAGI. V trimming: 0 bases; J trimming: 7 bases; junction bases outside the gene matches: 8. This clonotype was seen a handful of times. Its specificity is unknown. Study conclusions and caveats: The response measured ex vivo was dominated by TCR beta clonotypes (HLA-C-restricted and CMV-specific).

The J gene is TRBJ1-1, the V gene TRBV6-5; 7 bases map to TRBD1. The sequence came from a human donor in good health (CMV status not recorded). Some clones in this sample may be carry-over from other donors' samples. Input material: PBMCs. CDR3 amino acids: CASSYSSRQGSEAFF. The CDR3 DNA reads as TGTGCCAGCAGTTACTCCTCCCGACAGGGTAGTGAAGCTTTCTTT.